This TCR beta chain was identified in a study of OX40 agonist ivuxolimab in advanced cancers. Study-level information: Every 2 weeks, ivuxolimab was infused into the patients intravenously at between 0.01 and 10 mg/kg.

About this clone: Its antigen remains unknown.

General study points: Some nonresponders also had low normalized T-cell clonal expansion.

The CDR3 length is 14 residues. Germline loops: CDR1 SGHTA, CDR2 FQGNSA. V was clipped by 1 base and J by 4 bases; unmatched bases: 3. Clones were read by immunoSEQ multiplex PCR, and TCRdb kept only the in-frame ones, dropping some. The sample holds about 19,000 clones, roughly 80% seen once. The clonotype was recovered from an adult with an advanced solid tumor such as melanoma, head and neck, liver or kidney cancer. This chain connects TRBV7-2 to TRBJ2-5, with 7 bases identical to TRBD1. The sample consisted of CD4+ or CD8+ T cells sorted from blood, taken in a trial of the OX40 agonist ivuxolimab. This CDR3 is CASSLVDRVETQYF. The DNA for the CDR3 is TGTGCCAGCAGCTTAGTAGACAGGGTAGAGACCCAGTACTTC. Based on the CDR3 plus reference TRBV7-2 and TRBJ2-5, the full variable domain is GAGVSQSPSNKVTEKGKDVELRCDPISGHTALYWYRQSLGQGLEFLIYFQGNSAPDKSGLPSDRFSAERTGGSVSTLTIQRTQQEDSAVYLCASSLVDRVETQYFGPGTRLLVL.